One and the same sample provided the 21 T cell receptor beta chains below, sequenced in a study of blood T cell repertoires in COVID-19. Repertoires were generated with immunoSEQ multiplex PCR, while TCRdb's copy carries only in-frame clones and drops some. The sample includes some 260,000 clones, about 90% of them seen just once. The sample taken for sequencing was peripheral blood. These receptor sequences come from a man between 18 and 35 years old with active or convalescent COVID-19.

The V gene is TRBV6-6, the J gene TRBJ2-7; 11 positions agree with TRBD2. Germline CDR1 is MNHNY and CDR2 is SVGAGI (reference sequence). CDR3 length: 14 amino acids. The J segment lost 6 bases and the V segment lost 2 bases, leaving 3 bases of the junction unmatched. The CDR3, as DNA: TGTGCCAGCAGTTACACTAGCGGGAGTATCGAGCAGTACTTC. Its protein product is CASSYTSGSIEQYF.

This clone was observed a few times. This chain uses TRBV13 with TRBJ1-1; weak D call: TRBD1 (5 bases). V lost 4 bases, J lost 10 bases, and 13 bases lay in between. CDR3 length: 12 amino acids. CDR1 PRHDT and CDR2 FYEKMQ come from the germline V gene (reference sequence). CDR3 protein: CASSSNQGGAFF. CDR3 sequence (DNA): TGTGCCAGCAGCTCGAATCAGGGAGGAGCTTTCTTT. The full variable domain, completed using reference TRBV13 and TRBJ1-1, is AAGVIQSPRHLIKEKRETATLKCYPIPRHDTVYWYQQGPGQDPQFLISFYEKMQSDKGSIPDRFSAQQFSDYHSELNMSSLELGDSALYFCASSSNQGGAFFGQGTRLTVV.

V gene TRBV6-4 combines with J gene TRBJ2-7, with no clear D. The CDR3 sequence is 13 residues long. Germline V gives CDR1 MRHNA, CDR2 SNTAGT. V dropped 9 bases and J dropped 6 bases, with 18 bases sitting between them. The CDR3 sequence is CASQRYRPREQYF. The CDR3 bases are TGTGCCAGTCAGAGGTACCGACCGCGCGAGCAGTACTTC.

Only a few counts were recorded for this clone. This sequence joins TRBV30 and TRBJ1-6, with D possibly matching TRBD1 (6 bases). The V end lost 4 bases, the J end lost 14 bases, and 18 bases lay between the germline ends. The CDR3 sequence is 13 residues long. Per germline, CDR1 GTSNPN and CDR2 SVGIG (reference sequence). CDR3 coding DNA: TGTGCCTGGAATGGTGGGGGCGGTGGGACCCTCCACTTT. It is translated as CAWNGGGGGTLHF.

V and J are TRBV2 and TRBJ1-2, with no clear D. Germline V gene lookup returns CDR1 SNHLY and CDR2 FYNNEI. V lost 7 bases to trimming and J lost 2 bases, with 8 bases between them. The length of the CDR3 is 12 residues. The CDR3 spells CASTRINYGYTF. DNA of the CDR3: TGTGCCAGCACGCGGATCAACTATGGCTACACCTTC. The entire variable domain, with the rest obtained from reference TRBV2 and TRBJ1-2, is as follows: EPEVTQTPSHQVTQMGQEVILRCVPISNHLYFYWYRQILGQKVEFLVSFYNNEISEKSEIFDDQFSVERPDGSNFTLKIRSTKLEDSAMYFCASTRINYGYTFGSGTRLTVV.

Here the CDR3 reads CAISDEEAGELFF. The CDR3 coding sequence is TGTGCCATCAGTGATGAAGAGGCCGGGGAGCTGTTTTTT. The rearrangement uses TRBV10-3 and TRBJ2-2; D remains unclear. This CDR3 contains 13 residues. The germline gives CDR1 ENHRY, CDR2 SYGVKD. V lost 3 bases to trimming and J lost 6 bases, with 8 bases between them.

The genes are TRBV27 and TRBJ1-2, with D perhaps TRBD1 (6 bases). Germline values: CDR1 MNHEY, CDR2 SMNVEV (reference sequence). The CDR3 totals 17 residues. V was trimmed by 5 bases and J by 8 bases, leaving 27 bases between them. The CDR3 spells CASSAFRQGSLPYGYTF. The CDR3 DNA follows: TGTGCCAGCAGTGCGTTTCGTCAGGGGTCCTTGCCCTACGGCTACACCTTC.

This chain links TRBV5-1 with TRBJ2-7, with 7 bases that match TRBD1. The ends lost 0 bases at V and 2 bases at J; junction bases unmatched: 5. Germline values: CDR1 SGHRS, CDR2 YFSETQ. CDR3 length: 15 residues. CDR3 sequence: CASSLGGTDTYEQYF. The CDR3, as DNA: TGCGCCAGCAGCTTGGGAGGGACAGATACCTACGAGCAGTACTTC.

The chain carries TRBV15 and TRBJ2-1; possible D gene TRBD2, 5 bases. V lost 3 bases and J 4 bases, leaving 10 bases between the germline ends. This CDR3 is 14 amino acids long. Germline V CDR1 and CDR2: LNHNV, YYDKDF (reference sequence). Written as DNA, the CDR3 is TGTGCCACCAGCAGCCCTAGCAGATACAATGAGCAGTTCTTC. Amino acid sequence: CATSSPSRYNEQFF.

The chain carries TRBV19 and TRBJ2-7; weak D call: TRBD1 (5 bases). The germline V gene has CDR1 LNHDA and CDR2 SQIVND (reference sequence). The CDR3 is made up of 11 amino acids. Trimming took 3 bases from V and 7 from J, leaving 7 bases between them. The CDR3 nucleotides read TGTGCCAGTAGTATGGGGCGGGAGCAGTACTTC. Amino acid sequence: CASSMGREQYF.

V gene TRBV4-3 combines with J gene TRBJ2-5, with 10 bases that match TRBD1. V lost 4 bases, J lost 6 bases, and 2 bases stayed unmatched. There are 13 residues in the CDR3. CDR1 is LGHNA and CDR2 is YSLEER in the germline V gene. The chain's CDR3 is CASSLGQGQTQYF. DNA of the CDR3: TGCGCCAGCAGCCTGGGACAGGGGCAGACCCAGTACTTC.

The V and J genes are TRBV18 and TRBJ2-7; D possibly corresponds to TRBD1 (6 bases). The CDR3 totals 15 residues. V gave up 3 bases and J gave up 3 bases, with 15 bases separating them. The germline gives CDR1 KGHSH, CDR2 LQKENI. The CDR3 nucleotides are TGTGCCAGCTCACCGGTCCCGGACAGACTCTACGAGCAGTACTTC. Translation: CASSPVPDRLYEQYF.

The rearrangement joins TRBV7-8 to TRBJ2-3, with 10 bases identical to TRBD2. Germline CDR1 is SGHVS and CDR2 is FQNEAQ. With 1 base clipped from V and 0 bases from J, the junction kept 1 base outside the gene matches. CDR3 length equals 16 residues. The CDR3 nucleotides are TGTGCCAGCAGCTTAGAACTAGCGGGGAGCACAGATACGCAGTATTTT. Amino acids: CASSLELAGSTDTQYF.

CDR3 loop: CASSEFPSDNSPLHF. In DNA form, the CDR3 reads TGTGCCAGCAGTGAATTCCCCTCTGATAATTCACCCCTCCACTTT. The chain combines TRBV6-1 with TRBJ1-6; D gene uncertain. Per the germline V gene, CDR1 is MNHNS and CDR2 is SASEGT. The CDR3 runs 15 residues. The V end lost 2 bases, the J end lost 5 bases, and 10 bases lay between the germline ends.

This chain uses TRBV7-9 with TRBJ1-1; D ambiguous. V lost 1 base and J lost 11, with 11 bases in between. The CDR3 spans 12 residues. Germline-derived CDR1 and CDR2 are SEHNR and FQNEAQ (reference sequence). This CDR3 reads CASSLDYLDAFF. CDR3 bases: TGTGCCAGCAGCTTAGACTACCTTGATGCTTTCTTT.

This chain links TRBV3-1 (or the pseudogene TRBV3-2) with TRBJ2-7; TRBD1 agrees at 7 bases. Germline V CDR1 and CDR2: LGHDT, YNNKEL (reference sequence). The V segment lost 0 bases and the J segment 6 bases; nucleotides outside the gene matches: 5. The CDR3 contains 14 residues. In DNA, the CDR3 is TGTGCCAGCAGCCAAGAGGGACAGCTCAGCGAGCAGTACTTC. This codes for CASSQEGQLSEQYF.

The chain recombines TRBV5-4 with TRBJ1-1; D is unclear. V lost 6 bases and J 4 bases, leaving 19 bases between the germline ends. The CDR3 loop spans 15 amino acids. From germline, CDR1 is SGHNT and CDR2 YYREEE (reference sequence). As DNA, the CDR3 is TGTGCCAGCACGATCGGGCCCCTGGAGGGCACTGAAGCTTTCTTT. This translates into CASTIGPLEGTEAFF.

The chain employs TRBV20-1 and TRBJ2-5; 11 bases agree with TRBD2. Per the germline V gene, CDR1 is DFQATT and CDR2 is SNEGSKA (reference sequence). The J segment lost 5 bases and the V segment lost 6 bases, leaving 8 bases of the junction unmatched. This CDR3 comprises 14 residues. The CDR3: CSASTSGRAETQYF. In nucleotides, the CDR3 is TGCAGTGCCAGTACTAGCGGGAGAGCCGAGACCCAGTACTTC.

The rearrangement links TRBV5-4 to TRBJ2-7; possible D gene TRBD1, 5 bases. CDR1 is SGHNT and CDR2 is YYREEE in the germline V gene (reference sequence). This CDR3 spans 15 amino acids. Trimming pared 1 base from V and 6 bases from J, leaving 17 bases between. The CDR3 loop reads CASSLPATLRGEQYF. Written as DNA, the CDR3 is TGTGCCAGCAGCTTGCCGGCCACATTAAGGGGCGAGCAGTACTTC.

The J gene is TRBJ2-7, the V gene TRBV7-2; 7 nucleotides match TRBD1. J lost 1 base, V lost 3 bases, and 3 bases had no gene match. The CDR3 totals 14 residues. The germline V gene encodes CDR1 SGHTA and CDR2 FQGNSA. The CDR3 protein is CASSLDRKSYEQYF. The CDR3 nucleotides are TGTGCCAGCAGCTTGGACAGGAAGTCCTACGAGCAGTACTTC.

The gene calls are TRBV28 and TRBJ2-1; 9 positions agree with TRBD1. The CDR3 is 16 residues long. Germline V gives CDR1 MDHEN, CDR2 SYDVKM. Trimming removed 3 bases from V and 6 bases from J; junction bases left unmatched: 9. This chain's CDR3 is CASSFGRDRVSNEQFF. The CDR3 coding sequence is TGTGCCAGCAGTTTTGGGCGGGACAGGGTGTCCAATGAGCAGTTCTTC.